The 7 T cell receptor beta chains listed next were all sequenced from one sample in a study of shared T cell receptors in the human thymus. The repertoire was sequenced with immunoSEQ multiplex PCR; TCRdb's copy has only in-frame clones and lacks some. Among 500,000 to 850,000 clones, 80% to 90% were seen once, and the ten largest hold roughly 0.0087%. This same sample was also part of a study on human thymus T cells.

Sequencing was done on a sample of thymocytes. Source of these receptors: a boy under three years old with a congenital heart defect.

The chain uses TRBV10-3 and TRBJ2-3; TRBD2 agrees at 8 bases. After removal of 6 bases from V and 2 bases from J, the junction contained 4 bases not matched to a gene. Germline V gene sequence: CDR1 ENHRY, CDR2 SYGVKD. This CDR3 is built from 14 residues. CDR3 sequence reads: CAIRGTRDTDTQYF. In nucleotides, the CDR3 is TGTGCCATCAGGGGGACTAGAGACACAGATACGCAGTATTTT.

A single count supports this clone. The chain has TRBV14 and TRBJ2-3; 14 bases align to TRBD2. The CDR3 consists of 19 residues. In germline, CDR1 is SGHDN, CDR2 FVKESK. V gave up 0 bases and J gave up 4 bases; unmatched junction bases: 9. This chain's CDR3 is CASSQDRLAGGPRADTQYF. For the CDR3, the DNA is TGTGCCAGCAGCCAAGATCGACTAGCGGGGGGGCCTCGTGCAGATACGCAGTATTTT.

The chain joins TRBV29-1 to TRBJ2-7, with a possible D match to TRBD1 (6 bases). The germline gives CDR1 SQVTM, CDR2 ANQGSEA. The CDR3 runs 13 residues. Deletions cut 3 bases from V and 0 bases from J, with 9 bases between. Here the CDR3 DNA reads TGCAGCGTTGACTCAGGGGTCTCCTACGAGCAGTACTTC. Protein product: CSVDSGVSYEQYF.

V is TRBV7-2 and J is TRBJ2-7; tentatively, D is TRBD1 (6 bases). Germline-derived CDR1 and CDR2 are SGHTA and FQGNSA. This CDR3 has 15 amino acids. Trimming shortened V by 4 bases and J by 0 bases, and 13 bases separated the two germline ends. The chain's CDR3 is CASSSPGHLSYEQYF. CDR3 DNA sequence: TGTGCCAGCAGCTCTCCGGGACATCTCTCCTACGAGCAGTACTTC.

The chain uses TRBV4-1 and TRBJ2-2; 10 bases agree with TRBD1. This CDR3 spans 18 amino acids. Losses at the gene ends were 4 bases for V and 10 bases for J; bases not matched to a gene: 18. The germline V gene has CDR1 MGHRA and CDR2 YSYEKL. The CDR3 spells CASSLVGAGTGVLLELFF. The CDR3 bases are TGCGCCAGCAGCCTCGTGGGGGCCGGGACAGGGGTTCTCCTGGAGCTGTTTTTT.

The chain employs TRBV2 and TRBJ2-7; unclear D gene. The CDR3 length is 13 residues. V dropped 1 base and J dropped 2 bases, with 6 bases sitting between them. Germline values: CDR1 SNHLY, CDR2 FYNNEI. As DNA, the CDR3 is TGTGCCAGCAGTGAAGGCCAGACCTACGAGCAGTACTTC. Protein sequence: CASSEGQTYEQYF.

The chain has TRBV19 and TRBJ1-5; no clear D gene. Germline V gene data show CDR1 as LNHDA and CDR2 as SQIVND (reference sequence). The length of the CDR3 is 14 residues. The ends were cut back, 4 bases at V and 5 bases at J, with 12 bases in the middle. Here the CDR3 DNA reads TGTGCCAGTAGTAATCCGGTTACCCATCAGCCCCAGCATTTT. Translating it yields CASSNPVTHQPQHF.